This T cell receptor (beta chain) was observed in a study of blood T cell repertoires in COVID-19. Study details: Samples taken during acute and convalescent COVID-19 were collected in the United States, Italy and Spain. PBMCs, B-cell-depleted T cells, or T cells provided the cDNA or gDNA that made up the material.

In the original analysis: Amplification from reference gene primers served as the basis for estimated nucleated cell counts. Only in-frame clones appear in the TCRdb table, and some are missing; sequencing was by immunoSEQ multiplex PCR. D and trimming come from the DNA, and the V and J calls and clone size come from that table. This sample has some 97,000 clones, with 80% to 95% found just once. V lost 7 bases to trimming and J lost 0 bases, with 12 bases between them. This CDR3 comprises 13 residues. From germline, CDR1 is SQVTM and CDR2 ANQGSEA. The TCR sequence derives from a man in his 70s with acute or convalescent COVID-19. The sequenced sample was peripheral blood. The V and J genes are TRBV29-1 and TRBJ1-1; possibly TRBD1 for D (5 bases). The CDR3 sequence is CSADDSLNTEAFF. The CDR3 DNA sequence: TGCAGCGCAGATGACAGCCTGAACACTGAAGCTTTCTTT.